This is a list of T cell receptor beta chains from one sample in a study of vaccination and CD4 T cells after COVID-19. TCRdb re-analysed the PCR reads in MiXCR, keeping a single row per CDR3 protein. The table includes fewer than 8,500 distinct CDR3 sequences, approximately 50% detected once. No antigen has been identified for these receptors. The sample consisted of CD4+ T cells from blood, cultured in vitro. All receptors come from a human donor in good health. Each CDR3 is given without its conserved first and last residue. Each record gives: clone size, V gene, J gene, CDR3 protein. Size is stated for part of the rows, as once, few or many counts, or as a class when the clone is expanded.

few,TRBV24-1,TRBJ2-3,ATSGPGAGTQY
NA,TRBV27,TRBJ2-1,ASSFYAPGLAVSYNEQF
NA,TRBV6-5,TRBJ1-2,ASSYRGGYGYT
NA,TRBV6-4,TRBJ2-3,ASSDLAGSTDTQY
NA,TRBV19,TRBJ2-3,ASRSTGGTDTQY
NA,TRBV5-1,TRBJ1-2,ASSLGEYNYGYT
few,TRBV7-9,TRBJ1-2,ASSLDNYGYT
medium-sized,TRBV18,TRBJ1-1,ASSSYRDQGAF
NA,TRBV7-6,TRBJ1-1,ASSLEWGGEAF
NA,TRBV7-2,TRBJ2-4,ASSLARGEHIQY
NA,TRBV6-1,TRBJ1-3,ASSPGQGEDTIY
NA,TRBV7-2,TRBJ1-5,ASSLEGTRSNQPQH
NA,TRBV12-3/TRBV12-4,TRBJ1-2,ASSTLGGGNYGYT
NA,TRBV20-1,TRBJ2-2,SAQDPGMGTGELF
NA,TRBV7-9,TRBJ1-1,ASSLAQRPVITDTEAF
NA,TRBV28,TRBJ1-5,ASSLNQPQH
NA,TRBV19,TRBJ2-5,ASRDSRQETQY
few,TRBV27,TRBJ1-2,ASSPRVNYGYT
few,TRBV7-2,TRBJ1-2,ASSYDSNYGYT
NA,TRBV7-2,TRBJ2-6,ASSLYGSGANVLT
few,TRBV29-1,TRBJ1-2,SVKTGDYGYT
NA,TRBV5-4,TRBJ2-3,ASSSPLGTDTQY
NA,TRBV7-9,TRBJ1-1,ASSSQDTEAF
NA,TRBV2,TRBJ1-6,ASSPEGRVWSPLH
few,TRBV1,TRBJ1-1,TSSKDRSTTRGGAF
NA,TRBV7-9,TRBJ2-2,ASSSGTSTGELF
NA,TRBV7-3,TRBJ2-5,ASSLTTLETQY
NA,TRBV6-1,TRBJ1-6,ASRDGTANSPLH
NA,TRBV6-1,TRBJ2-7,ASKNRGFDEQY
NA,TRBV6-1,TRBJ2-7,ASAEGYSYEQY
NA,TRBV20-1,TRBJ1-6,SAREGAGYSPLH
large,TRBV7-2,TRBJ2-1,ASTPGPGAGQF
once,TRBV20-1,TRBJ1-2,SADRGNYGYT
NA,TRBV27,TRBJ2-7,ASSLNTPGHFSYEQY
NA,TRBV11-3,TRBJ2-7,ASSPGQGVSYEQY
NA,TRBV5-1,TRBJ1-1,ASSLGSSNTEAF
NA,TRBV12-3/TRBV12-4,TRBJ1-6,ASSFGNSPLH
NA,TRBV7-3,TRBJ2-3,ASSSNSQGHTQY
once,TRBV20-1,TRBJ2-3,SARVPKGDSGGDTQY
NA,TRBV9,TRBJ2-2,ASSVQGAGELF
NA,TRBV18,TRBJ2-7,ASSVDTPPWDIPYEQY
NA,TRBV4-1,TRBJ1-2,ASSQGGTGELGYT
NA,TRBV6-1,TRBJ1-1,ASSPNPGTGGNSEAF
NA,TRBV20-1,TRBJ1-1,SAKVVTGEAF
NA,TRBV9,TRBJ2-1,ASSLGQYPFDEQF
NA,TRBV7-9,TRBJ1-4,ASSLRRATGDEKLF
few,TRBV6-1,TRBJ1-1,ASRRTAGSTEAF
NA,TRBV20-1,TRBJ1-1,SASGGRDTEAF
NA,TRBV6-5,TRBJ1-6,ASSYSIGRGVSSYNSPLH
NA,TRBV6-5,TRBJ1-1,ASSLSDRGQMYRAEAF
NA,TRBV25-1,TRBJ1-5,ASSEWGNQPQH
NA,TRBV19,TRBJ2-2,ASRPTSGVITGELF
NA,TRBV27,TRBJ2-7,ATSPPHRLGYEQY
few,TRBV27,TRBJ1-1,ASSYRDGYTEAF
NA,TRBV7-9,TRBJ2-3,ASSLWAFTDTQY
NA,TRBV6-1,TRBJ2-7,ASSEGGGFEQY
NA,TRBV2,TRBJ1-2,ASRWTGVDGYT
NA,TRBV9,TRBJ1-1,ASSAAPSPNTEAF
NA,TRBV20-1,TRBJ2-3,SALRGFWGTDTQY
NA,TRBV2,TRBJ1-1,ASSEAENTEAF